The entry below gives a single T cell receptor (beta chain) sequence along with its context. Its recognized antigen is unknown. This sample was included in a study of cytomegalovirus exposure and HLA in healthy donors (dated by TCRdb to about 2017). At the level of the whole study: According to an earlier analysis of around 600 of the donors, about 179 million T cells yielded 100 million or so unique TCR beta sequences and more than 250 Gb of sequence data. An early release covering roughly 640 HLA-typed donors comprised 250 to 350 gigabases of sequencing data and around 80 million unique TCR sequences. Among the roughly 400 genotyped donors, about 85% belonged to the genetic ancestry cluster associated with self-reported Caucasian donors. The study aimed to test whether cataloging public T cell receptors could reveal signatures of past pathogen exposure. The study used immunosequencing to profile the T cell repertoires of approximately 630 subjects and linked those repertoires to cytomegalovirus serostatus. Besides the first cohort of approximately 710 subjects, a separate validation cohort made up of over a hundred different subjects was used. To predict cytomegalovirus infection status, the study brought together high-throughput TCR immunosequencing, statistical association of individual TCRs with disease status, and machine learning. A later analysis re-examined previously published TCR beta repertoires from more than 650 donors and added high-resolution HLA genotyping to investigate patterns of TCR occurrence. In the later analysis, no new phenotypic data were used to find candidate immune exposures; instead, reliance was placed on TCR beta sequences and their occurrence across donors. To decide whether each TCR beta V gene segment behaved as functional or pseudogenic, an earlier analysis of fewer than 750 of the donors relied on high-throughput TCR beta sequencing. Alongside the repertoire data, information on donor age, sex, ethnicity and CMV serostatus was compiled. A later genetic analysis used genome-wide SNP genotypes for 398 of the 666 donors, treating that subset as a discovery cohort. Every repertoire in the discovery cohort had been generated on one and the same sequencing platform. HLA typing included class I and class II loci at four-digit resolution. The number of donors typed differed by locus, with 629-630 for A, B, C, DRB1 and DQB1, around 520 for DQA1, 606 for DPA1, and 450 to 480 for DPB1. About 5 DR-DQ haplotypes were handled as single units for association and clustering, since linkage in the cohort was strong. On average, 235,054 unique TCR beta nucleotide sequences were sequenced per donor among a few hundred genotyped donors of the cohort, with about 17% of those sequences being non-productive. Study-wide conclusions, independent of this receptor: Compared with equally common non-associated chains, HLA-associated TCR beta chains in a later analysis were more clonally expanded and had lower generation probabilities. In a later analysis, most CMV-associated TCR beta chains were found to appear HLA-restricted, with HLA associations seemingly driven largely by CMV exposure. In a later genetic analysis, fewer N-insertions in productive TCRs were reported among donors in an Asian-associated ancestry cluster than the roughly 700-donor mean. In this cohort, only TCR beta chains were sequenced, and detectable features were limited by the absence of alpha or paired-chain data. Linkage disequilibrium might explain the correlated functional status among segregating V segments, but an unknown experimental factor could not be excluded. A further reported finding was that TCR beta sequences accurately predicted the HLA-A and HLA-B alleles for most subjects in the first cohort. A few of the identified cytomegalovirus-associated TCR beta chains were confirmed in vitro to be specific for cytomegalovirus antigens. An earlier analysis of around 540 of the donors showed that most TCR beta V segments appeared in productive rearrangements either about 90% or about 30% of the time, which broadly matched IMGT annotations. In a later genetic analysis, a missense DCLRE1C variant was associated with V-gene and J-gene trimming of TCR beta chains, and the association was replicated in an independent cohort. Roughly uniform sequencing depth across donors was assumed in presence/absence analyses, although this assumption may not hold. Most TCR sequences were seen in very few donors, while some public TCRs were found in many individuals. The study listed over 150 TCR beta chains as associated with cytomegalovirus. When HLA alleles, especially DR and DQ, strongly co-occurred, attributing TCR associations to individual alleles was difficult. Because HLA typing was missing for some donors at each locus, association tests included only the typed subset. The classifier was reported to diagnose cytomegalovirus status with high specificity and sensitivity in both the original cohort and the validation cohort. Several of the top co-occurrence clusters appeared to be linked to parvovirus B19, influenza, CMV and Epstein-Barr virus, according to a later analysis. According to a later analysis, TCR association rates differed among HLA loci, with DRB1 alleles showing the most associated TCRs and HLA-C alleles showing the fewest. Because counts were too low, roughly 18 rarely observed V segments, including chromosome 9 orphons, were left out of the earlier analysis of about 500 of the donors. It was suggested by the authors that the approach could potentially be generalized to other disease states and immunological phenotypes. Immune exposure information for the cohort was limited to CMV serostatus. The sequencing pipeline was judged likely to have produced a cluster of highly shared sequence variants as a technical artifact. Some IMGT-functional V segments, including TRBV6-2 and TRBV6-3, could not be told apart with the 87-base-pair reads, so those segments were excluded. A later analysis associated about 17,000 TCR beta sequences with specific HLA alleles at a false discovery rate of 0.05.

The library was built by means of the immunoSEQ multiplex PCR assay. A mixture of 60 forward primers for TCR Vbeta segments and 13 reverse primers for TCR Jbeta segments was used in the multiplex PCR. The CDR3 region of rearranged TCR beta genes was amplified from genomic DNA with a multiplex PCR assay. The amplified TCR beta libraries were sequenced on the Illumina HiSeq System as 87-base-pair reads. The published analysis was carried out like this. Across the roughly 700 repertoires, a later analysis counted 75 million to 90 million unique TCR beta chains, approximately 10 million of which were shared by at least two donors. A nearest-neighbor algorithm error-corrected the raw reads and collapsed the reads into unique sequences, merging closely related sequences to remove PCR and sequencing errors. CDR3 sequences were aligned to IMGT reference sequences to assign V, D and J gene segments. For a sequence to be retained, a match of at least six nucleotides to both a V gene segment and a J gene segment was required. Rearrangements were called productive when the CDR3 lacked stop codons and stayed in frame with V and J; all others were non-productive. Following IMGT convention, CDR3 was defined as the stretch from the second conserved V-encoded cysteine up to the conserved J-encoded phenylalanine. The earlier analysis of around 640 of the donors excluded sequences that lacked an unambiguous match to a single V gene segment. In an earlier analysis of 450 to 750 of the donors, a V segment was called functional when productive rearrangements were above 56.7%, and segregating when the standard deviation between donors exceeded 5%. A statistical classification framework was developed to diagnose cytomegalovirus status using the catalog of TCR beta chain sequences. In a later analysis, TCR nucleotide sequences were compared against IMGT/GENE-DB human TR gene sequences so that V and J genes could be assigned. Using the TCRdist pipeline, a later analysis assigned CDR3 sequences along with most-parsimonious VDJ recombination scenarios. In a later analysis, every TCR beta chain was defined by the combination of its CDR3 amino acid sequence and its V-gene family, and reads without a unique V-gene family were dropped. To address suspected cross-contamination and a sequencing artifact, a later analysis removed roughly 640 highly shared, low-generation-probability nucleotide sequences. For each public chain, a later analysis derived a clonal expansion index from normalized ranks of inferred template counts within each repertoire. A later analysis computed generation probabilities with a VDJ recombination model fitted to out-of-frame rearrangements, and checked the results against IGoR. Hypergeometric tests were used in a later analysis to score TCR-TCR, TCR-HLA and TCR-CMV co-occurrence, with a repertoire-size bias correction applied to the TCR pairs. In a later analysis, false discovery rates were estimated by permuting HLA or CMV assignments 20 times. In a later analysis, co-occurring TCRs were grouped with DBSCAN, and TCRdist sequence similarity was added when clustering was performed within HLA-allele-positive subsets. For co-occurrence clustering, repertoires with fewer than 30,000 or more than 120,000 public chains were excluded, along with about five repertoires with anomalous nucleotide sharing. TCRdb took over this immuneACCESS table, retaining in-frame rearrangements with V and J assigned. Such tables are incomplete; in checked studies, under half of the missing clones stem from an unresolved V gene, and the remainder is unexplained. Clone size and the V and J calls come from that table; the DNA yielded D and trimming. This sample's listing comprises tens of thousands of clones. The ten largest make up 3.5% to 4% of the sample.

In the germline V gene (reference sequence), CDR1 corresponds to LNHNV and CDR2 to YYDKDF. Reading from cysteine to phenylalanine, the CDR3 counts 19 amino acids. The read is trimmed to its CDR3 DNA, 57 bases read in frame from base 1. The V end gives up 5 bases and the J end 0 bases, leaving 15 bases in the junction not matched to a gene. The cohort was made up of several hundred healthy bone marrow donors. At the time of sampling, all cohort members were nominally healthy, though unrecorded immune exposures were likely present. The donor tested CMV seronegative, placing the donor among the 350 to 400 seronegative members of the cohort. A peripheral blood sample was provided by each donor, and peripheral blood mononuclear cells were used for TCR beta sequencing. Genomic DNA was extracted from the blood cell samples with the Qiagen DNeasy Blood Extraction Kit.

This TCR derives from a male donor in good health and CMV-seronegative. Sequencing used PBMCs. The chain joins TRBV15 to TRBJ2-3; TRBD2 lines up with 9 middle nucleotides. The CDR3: CATSYSRGRLAASTDTQYF. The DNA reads TGTGCCACCAGCTACTCCCGGGGGAGACTAGCGGCTAGCACAGATACGCAGTATTTT.